This entry lists 26 T cell receptor beta chains sequenced from one sample in a study of regulatory T cells in long-lasting Graves disease. To make TCR beta libraries, researchers used iRepertoire HTBI primers and Arm-PCR of CDR3 regions. From the multiplex PCR reads, TCRdb called clonotypes with MiXCR, one entry per CDR3 protein. The data hold about 560,000 distinct CDR3 sequences, with roughly 16% observed a single time. Time point in this sample: newly diagnosed GD, antithyroid drugs for less than 3 months. Researchers made the TCR library from RNA that was extracted from PBMCs. Another study also made use of these data, one on T cells in Graves' hyperthyroidism and ophthalmopathy.

The material was peripheral blood mononuclear cells (PBMCs), obtained at new diagnosis, from a patient treated with antithyroid drugs. Receptors originate from a man between 18 and 29 years old with Graves disease.

This clonotype came up a few times. J is TRBJ2-7 and V is TRBV4-1; 7 bases are a match to TRBD2. CDR1 MGHRA and CDR2 YSYEKL come from the germline V gene. The CDR3 runs to 14 residues. V lost 3 bases, J lost 5 bases, and 7 bases stayed unmatched. CDR3 in amino acids: CASSHASGADEQYF. CDR3 bases: TGCGCCAGCAGCCATGCTAGCGGTGCCGACGAGCAGTACTTC.

This clonotype was observed a few times. One end of the junction fails to match germline, which may point to a read error. The V and J genes are TRBV20-1 and TRBJ2-1; possible D gene TRBD2, 5 bases. Germline-derived CDR1 and CDR2 are DFQATT and SNEGSKA (reference sequence). CDR3 length: 14 residues. In nucleotides, the CDR3 is TGCAGTCCTAGCCGTATCGACTCCTACAATGAGCAGTTCTTC. Translating gives CSPSRIDSYNEQFF.

Ten or more counts support this clonotype. The rearrangement uses TRBV27 and TRBJ1-5; 9 positions agree with TRBD1. The V gene end was trimmed by 5 bases and the J gene end by 6 bases; junction bases not matched to a gene: 8. This CDR3 region has 15 residues. Per the germline V gene, CDR1 is MNHEY and CDR2 is SMNVEV (reference sequence). The CDR3: CASSTSGTGSQPQHF. CDR3 bases: TGTGCCAGCAGTACATCCGGGACAGGGAGTCAGCCCCAGCATTTT.

This clonotype was counted between two and nine times. Here the CDR3 reads CSAPDAIQETQYF. CDR3 sequence (DNA): TGCAGTGCCCCCGATGCAATCCAAGAGACCCAGTACTTC. The V gene is TRBV20-1, the J gene TRBJ2-5; D gene ambiguous. CDR3 length: 13 amino acids. Germline V lookup: CDR1 DFQATT, CDR2 SNEGSKA (reference sequence). Deletions cut 6 bases from V and 1 base from J, with 12 bases between.

V gene TRBV7-9 combines with J gene TRBJ2-2; 10 positions match TRBD1. The CDR3 runs 16 residues. Germline V lookup: CDR1 SEHNR, CDR2 FQNEAQ (reference sequence). V lost 5 bases, J lost 2 bases, and 5 bases stayed unmatched. In nucleotides, the CDR3 is TGTGCCAGCAGCATGCGACAGGGGGCCAACACCGGGGAGCTGTTTTTT. Translation: CASSMRQGANTGELFF. The complete variable domain, with remaining parts taken from reference TRBV7-9 and TRBJ2-2, reads DTGVSQNPRHKITKRGQNVTFRCDPISEHNRLYWYRQTLGQGPEFLTYFQNEAQLEKSRLLSDRFSAERPKGSFSTLEIQRTEQGDSAMYLCASSMRQGANTGELFFGEGSRLTVL.

In its sample, this clonotype was seen many times. The chain recombines TRBV7-9 with TRBJ2-5; possible D gene TRBD1, 6 bases. Per the germline V gene, CDR1 is SEHNR and CDR2 is FQNEAQ (reference sequence). V dropped 4 bases and J dropped 5 bases, with 17 bases sitting between them. This CDR3 has 15 amino acids. In DNA, the CDR3 is TGTGCCAGCAGCTCAGAAAAGGACAGTTTCGAGACCCAGTACTTC. The encoded protein is CASSSEKDSFETQYF.

This clonotype showed up just a few times. This chain uses TRBV6-6 with TRBJ1-5; no clear D. Trimming pared 0 bases from V and 4 bases from J, leaving 10 bases between. The CDR3 covers 15 residues. In germline, CDR1 is MNHNY, CDR2 SVGAGI (reference sequence). The CDR3 DNA follows: TGTGCCAGCAGTTACTCAAGTCTGGGGAATCAGCCCCAGCATTTT. Translation gives CASSYSSLGNQPQHF.

There are a few counts of this clonotype. The rearrangement uses TRBV27 and TRBJ2-1; D gene uncertain. V lost 6 bases and J lost 5, with 11 bases in between. Per the germline V gene, CDR1 is MNHEY and CDR2 is SMNVEV (reference sequence). The CDR3 extends over 13 amino acids. CDR3: CASRRLMDNEQFF. DNA for the CDR3: TGTGCCAGCAGGAGGTTAATGGACAATGAGCAGTTCTTC.

This clonotype has ten or more counts. V gene TRBV28 combines with J gene TRBJ2-3; D may be TRBD2 (5 bases). This CDR3 is built from 15 residues. The V end was cut by 2 bases, the J end by 0 bases, with 9 bases between. CDR1 and CDR2 from the germline V gene are MDHEN and SYDVKM. The CDR3 DNA reads TGTGCCAGCAGTTTAATTGGCGGGAGCACAGATACGCAGTATTTT. This translates into CASSLIGGSTDTQYF. Using reference TRBV28 and TRBJ2-3 for the parts outside the CDR3, the full variable domain is DVKVTQSSRYLVKRTGEKVFLECVQDMDHENMFWYRQDPGLGLRLIYFSYDVKMKEKGDIPEGYSVSREKKERFSLILESASTNQTSMYLCASSLIGGSTDTQYFGPGTRLTVL.

This clonotype was found many times. This chain joins TRBV4-2 and TRBJ2-1, with D unresolved. Germline CDR1 is LGHNA and CDR2 is YNFKEQ. This CDR3 spans 17 amino acids. V lost 1 base and J lost 4, with 17 bases in between. The CDR3 loop is CASSQGRPGRPYNEQFF. Written as DNA, the CDR3 is TGTGCCAGCAGCCAAGGTCGGCCAGGTCGTCCGTACAATGAGCAGTTCTTC.

This chain connects TRBV10-3 to TRBJ1-5, with unresolved D. This CDR3 is 15 amino acids long. Looked up from germline, CDR1 is ENHRY and CDR2 is SYGVKD. Trimming took 10 bases from V and 0 from J, leaving 16 bases between them. CDR3 amino acids: CATQIRTDSNQPQHF. CDR3 DNA: TGTGCCACCCAAATACGGACGGATAGCAATCAGCCCCAGCATTTT.

This clonotype occurred many times. The DNA of the CDR3 is TGTGCCAGCAGTACCGCGACAGTTAACTATGGCTACACCTTC. Amino acid sequence: CASSTATVNYGYTF. The chain employs TRBV28 and TRBJ1-2; perhaps TRBD1 as D (5 bases). Deletions cut 5 bases from V and 1 base from J, with 11 bases between. CDR1 is MDHEN, CDR2 SYDVKM, per germline. The CDR3 length is 14 residues.

The genes are TRBV29-1 and TRBJ1-2; 7 nucleotides align to TRBD1. The germline V gene has CDR1 SQVTM and CDR2 ANQGSEA. V trimming: 5 bases; J trimming: 2 bases; junction bases outside the gene matches: 11. The CDR3 consists of 15 residues. The CDR3 loop reads CSVIRDSSKNYGYTF. The CDR3 nucleotides read TGCAGCGTTATTCGGGACAGTTCAAAGAACTATGGCTACACCTTC.

This sequence joins TRBV20-1 and TRBJ1-6, with a weak D call TRBD1 (5 bases). The germline V gene has CDR1 DFQATT and CDR2 SNEGSKA (reference sequence). V was cut by 1 base and J by 6 bases, with 13 bases left in between. CDR3 length: 15 amino acids. CDR3 region: CSARVPGTGNSPLHF. In DNA form, the CDR3 reads TGCAGTGCTAGAGTCCCCGGGACGGGTAATTCACCCCTCCACTTT.

The chain joins TRBV28 to TRBJ1-1; D not certain. Trimming took 3 bases from V and 0 from J, leaving 11 bases between them. Germline V gene data show CDR1 as MDHEN and CDR2 as SYDVKM. CDR3 length equals 15 residues. The CDR3 DNA reads TGTGCCAGCAGTTTTCTGCAGACCATGAACACTGAAGCTTTCTTT. Protein sequence: CASSFLQTMNTEAFF.

This clonotype has at least ten counts. This chain uses TRBV30 with TRBJ2-1; D remains unclear. Germline V gives CDR1 GTSNPN, CDR2 SVGIG (reference sequence). The CDR3 covers 14 residues. V was pared by 1 base and J by 6 bases, with 13 bases between. The chain's CDR3 is CAWSGDVGSNEQFF. The CDR3 DNA sequence: TGTGCCTGGAGTGGGGATGTTGGGTCCAATGAGCAGTTCTTC.

This clonotype was detected only a few times. V usage is TRBV5-5 and J usage is TRBJ2-5; D remains ambiguous. Trimming left V 2 bases short and J 5 bases short, with 16 bases between. Germline V gene sequence: CDR1 SGHKS, CDR2 YYEKEE (reference sequence). The CDR3 totals 15 residues. The CDR3 sequence: CASSLYAALGETQYF. CDR3 in DNA: TGTGCCAGCAGCTTATATGCAGCTCTGGGGGAGACCCAGTACTTC.

This clonotype was picked up a small number of times. The chain uses TRBV20-1 and TRBJ2-1; TRBD2 matches 14 bases. In germline, CDR1 is DFQATT, CDR2 SNEGSKA (reference sequence). The junction had 11 bases not matched to a gene; V was cut back by 6 bases and J by 7 bases. The CDR3 contains 16 residues. The CDR3 DNA is TGCAGTGCCACTGGACTAGCGGGAGGACATGGTAATGAGCAGTTCTTC. It yields the protein CSATGLAGGHGNEQFF.

This clonotype was recorded a few times. The rearrangement joins TRBV11-2 to TRBJ2-7; the match to TRBD1 covers 7 bases. Germline CDR1 and CDR2: SGHAT and FQNNGV. Trimming cost V 4 bases and J 6 bases; bases outside gene matches: 12. The length of the CDR3 is 15 residues. The CDR3 region has the DNA TGTGCCAGCAGCTCATCCGGGACAGTGTTATGCGAGCAGTACTTC. Amino acid sequence: CASSSSGTVLCEQYF.

Concerning this clonotype itself: It may be a read error: a sequence one base away is much more abundant. The rearrangement joins TRBV12-3 or TRBV12-4 to TRBJ1-1; 10 bases are shared with TRBD1. There are 15 residues in the CDR3. V was clipped by 4 bases and J by 1 base; unmatched bases: 3. CDR3: CASSSRQGANTEAFF. The CDR3 coding sequence is TGTGCCAGCAGTTCGAGACAGGGGGCGAACACTGAAGCTTTCTTT.

The rearrangement joins TRBV29-1 to TRBJ2-7; D is uncertain. Germline values: CDR1 SQVTM, CDR2 ANQGSEA. The CDR3 is 15 residues long. V lost 1 base, J lost 7 bases, and 20 bases lay in between. The CDR3, as DNA: TGCAGCGTTGAAGGGGCTCGAGGAGTCCGTGGGGAGCAGTACTTC. Translation gives CSVEGARGVRGEQYF.

This clonotype appeared many times. V usage is TRBV27 and J usage is TRBJ1-1; TRBD1 is a possible D gene (6 bases). The germline gives CDR1 MNHEY, CDR2 SMNVEV (reference sequence). V lost 7 bases and J lost 0, with 21 bases in between. The CDR3 contains 17 residues. CDR3 protein: CASTTTRTEIMNTEAFF. The CDR3 DNA is TGTGCCAGCACTACGACTAGGACAGAAATCATGAACACTGAAGCTTTCTTT.

This clonotype has only one observation. The chain has TRBV19 and TRBJ2-2; 9 bases align to TRBD2. There are 15 residues in the CDR3. CDR1 is LNHDA, CDR2 SQIVND, per germline (reference sequence). V lost 5 bases to trimming and J lost 6 bases; unmatched junction nucleotides: 7. The CDR3 sequence: CASSEVAGVAGELFF. The CDR3, as DNA: TGTGCCAGTAGTGAAGTAGCGGGAGTCGCCGGGGAGCTGTTTTTT.

This clonotype was observed many times. This chain joins TRBV20-1 and TRBJ2-5, with unresolved D. V gave up 3 bases and J gave up 0 bases, with 5 bases separating them. The CDR3 runs to 12 residues. Germline lookup yields CDR1 DFQATT and CDR2 SNEGSKA (reference sequence). The CDR3 DNA follows: TGCAGTGCTAGGGGCTACCAAGAGACCCAGTACTTC. Amino acids: CSARGYQETQYF.

The table lists this clonotype with many counts. The V and J genes are TRBV28 and TRBJ2-7, with 8 bases lining up with TRBD2. The CDR3 contains 14 residues. With 5 bases clipped from V and 1 base from J, the junction kept 4 bases outside the gene matches. Germline V CDR1 and CDR2: MDHEN, SYDVKM. The CDR3 reads CASSPGLGSYEQYF. For the CDR3, the DNA is TGTGCCAGCAGTCCGGGACTAGGGTCCTACGAGCAGTACTTC.

This clonotype came up many times. The gene calls are TRBV5-1 and TRBJ2-7; 11 nucleotides align to TRBD1. V shed 2 bases, J shed 6 bases, and the junction held 7 bases outside the gene matches. Per germline, CDR1 SGHRS and CDR2 YFSETQ. There are 15 residues in the CDR3. The CDR3 DNA sequence: TGCGCCAGCAGCTTCGGTGCGGACAGGGGGCGCGAGCAGTACTTC. Residues: CASSFGADRGREQYF. Looking up the rest from reference TRBV5-1 and TRBJ2-7 gives the full variable domain: KAGVTQTPRYLIKTRGQQVTLSCSPISGHRSVSWYQQTPGQGLQFLFEYFSETQRNKGNFPGRFSGRQFSNSRSEMNVSTLELGDSALYLCASSFGADRGREQYFGPGTRLTVT.